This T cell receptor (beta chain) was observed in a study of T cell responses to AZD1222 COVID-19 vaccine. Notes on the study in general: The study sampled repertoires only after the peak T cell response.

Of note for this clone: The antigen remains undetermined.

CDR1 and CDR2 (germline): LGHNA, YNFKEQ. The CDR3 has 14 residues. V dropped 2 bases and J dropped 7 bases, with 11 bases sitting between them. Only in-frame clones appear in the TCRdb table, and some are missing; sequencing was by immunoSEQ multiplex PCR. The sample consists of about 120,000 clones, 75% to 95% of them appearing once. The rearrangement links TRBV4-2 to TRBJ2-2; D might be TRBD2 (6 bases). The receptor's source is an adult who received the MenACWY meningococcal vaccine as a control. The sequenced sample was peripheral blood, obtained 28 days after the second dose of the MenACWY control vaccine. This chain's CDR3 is CASSQRLEVGELFF. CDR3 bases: TGTGCCAGCAGCCAACGACTAGAAGTCGGGGAGCTGTTTTTT.